Shown below are 27 T cell receptor beta chains from a single sample sequenced in a study of T-cell memory formation after mild COVID-19. TCRdb redid the calling of the 5' RACE reads with MiXCR, one entry per CDR3 protein. The sample carries about 200,000 distinct CDR3 sequences, around 9.1% recorded once. Sequencing was performed on PBMCs or a T cell subset sorted from them (not recorded which). The receptors were sampled from a man aged 18 to 30 who had mild COVID-19 (a few samples of this study predate the infection). Cell type and time point are not known.

This chain connects TRBV19 to TRBJ2-3, with D tentatively TRBD1 (6 bases). Germline CDR1 is LNHDA and CDR2 is SQIVND (reference sequence). CDR3 length equals 12 residues. Trimming shortened V by 5 bases and J by 10 bases, and 13 bases separated the two germline ends. CDR3 region: CASSVSTGAQYF. The CDR3 coding sequence is TGTGCCAGTAGTGTCTCGACAGGAGCGCAGTATTTT.

This clonotype has just a few counts. The chain employs TRBV28 and TRBJ2-3; D is uncertain. CDR1 and CDR2 from the germline V gene are MDHEN and SYDVKM. This CDR3 comprises 14 residues. V was trimmed by 6 bases and J by 1 base, leaving 11 bases between them. The CDR3 loop is CASSPGWGTDTQYF. Written as DNA, the CDR3 is TGTGCCAGCAGCCCCGGGTGGGGCACAGATACGCAGTATTTT. The variable domain in full, with the rest retrieved from reference TRBV28 and TRBJ2-3, is DVKVTQSSRYLVKRTGEKVFLECVQDMDHENMFWYRQDPGLGLRLIYFSYDVKMKEKGDIPEGYSVSREKKERFSLILESASTNQTSMYLCASSPGWGTDTQYFGPGTRLTVL.

This clonotype was seen a few times. The chain combines TRBV29-1 with TRBJ1-2; TRBD1 agrees at 10 bases. CDR3 length: 13 amino acids. V lost 6 bases, J lost 1 base, and 2 bases stayed unmatched. Germline CDR1 and CDR2: SQVTM and ANQGSEA. CDR3 bases: TGCAGCGTGAGGACAGGGGGTAACTATGGCTACACCTTC. This gives the protein CSVRTGGNYGYTF.

The CDR3 DNA sequence: TGTGCCAGCAGCTTAGCAGGACAGGCGGGTGAGCAGTTCTTC. This codes for CASSLAGQAGEQFF. V is TRBV7-2 and J is TRBJ2-1, with 7 bases aligning to TRBD1. Trimming at V came to 0 bases and at J to 9 bases, leaving 5 bases not matched to a gene. Per the germline V gene, CDR1 is SGHTA and CDR2 is FQGNSA. The CDR3 is 14 residues long.

The rearrangement links TRBV20-1 to TRBJ2-7; 13 nucleotides align to TRBD2. Trimming removed 0 bases from V and 2 bases from J; junction bases left unmatched: 7. Germline loops: CDR1 DFQATT, CDR2 SNEGSKA (reference sequence). There are 17 residues in the CDR3. The CDR3 here is CSARDTTSGGSTYEQYF. The CDR3 nucleotides read TGCAGTGCTAGAGATACGACTAGCGGGGGGTCCACCTACGAGCAGTACTTC.

This clonotype has at least ten counts. The chain carries TRBV5-1 and TRBJ2-7; D is ambiguous. CDR1 and CDR2 (germline): SGHRS, YFSETQ. The germline V and J ends were trimmed by 0 bases and 3 bases, with 13 bases remaining between them. The CDR3 is 15 residues long. CDR3 loop: CASSLVGEAFYEQYF. The CDR3 DNA is TGCGCCAGCAGCTTGGTTGGAGAGGCCTTCTACGAGCAGTACTTC.

This clonotype showed up many times. The DNA for the CDR3 is TGCGCCAGCAGCTTGTTGGGACTCCGAGACAATGAGCAGTTCTTC. Protein sequence: CASSLLGLRDNEQFF. The V call is TRBV5-1, the J call TRBJ2-1, with D tentatively TRBD2 (6 bases). The CDR3 consists of 15 residues. Germline V lookup: CDR1 SGHRS, CDR2 YFSETQ. Trimming took off 1 base at V and 5 bases at J, with 13 bases between the two ends.

The rearrangement uses TRBV5-5 and TRBJ2-7; 7 bases map to TRBD1. V was clipped by 4 bases and J by 0 bases; unmatched bases: 4. CDR1 SGHKS and CDR2 YYEKEE come from the germline V gene (reference sequence). The CDR3 consists of 14 residues. CDR3 region: CASSIGTASYEQYF. CDR3 bases: TGTGCCAGCAGCATCGGGACAGCCTCCTACGAGCAGTACTTC.

This chain connects TRBV6-2 or TRBV6-3 to TRBJ1-2; 11 bases are a match to TRBD1. In germline, CDR1 is MNHEY, CDR2 SVGEGT. J was trimmed by 5 bases and V by 6 bases; bases with no gene match: 5. This CDR3 spans 14 amino acids. The CDR3 here is CASRWTGGWYGYTF. The CDR3 nucleotides read TGTGCCAGCAGGTGGACAGGGGGCTGGTATGGCTACACCTTC.

This sequence joins TRBV20-1 and TRBJ1-5; D might be TRBD1 (5 bases). The germline V and J ends were trimmed by 5 bases and 6 bases, with 20 bases remaining between them. The CDR3 covers 15 residues. The germline gives CDR1 DFQATT, CDR2 SNEGSKA (reference sequence). In DNA form, the CDR3 reads TGCAGTGCTCATAGGGCCCGGGACGCGGGTCAGCCCCAGCATTTT. It is translated as CSAHRARDAGQPQHF.

The chain employs TRBV29-1 and TRBJ2-5; D is possibly TRBD2 (5 bases). Germline-derived CDR1 and CDR2 are SQVTM and ANQGSEA. The CDR3 runs to 12 residues. V gave up 7 bases and J gave up 9 bases, with 18 bases separating them. DNA of the CDR3: TGCAGCGCCCGGACTCGAGCTAGGTCCCAGTACTTC. Translated, it gives CSARTRARSQYF.

This clonotype was seen only a few times. The DNA for the CDR3 is TGCGCCAGCAGCCAAGCAGACGGTCGCAATCAGCCCCAGCATTTT. It yields the protein CASSQADGRNQPQHF. The rearrangement joins TRBV4-1 to TRBJ1-5; no definite D call. The CDR3 length is 15 residues. Germline V lookup: CDR1 MGHRA, CDR2 YSYEKL. The V end was cut by 1 base, the J end by 2 bases, with 9 bases between.

This clonotype was picked up a small number of times. The chain joins TRBV2 to TRBJ2-5; 10 nucleotides align to TRBD1. The CDR3 is 14 amino acids. Germline CDR1 reads SNHLY; CDR2 reads FYNNEI. Trimming took 10 bases from V and 2 from J; bases not matched to a gene: 7. CDR3 nucleotides: TGTGCCACCCTCCCGGACAGGGGGCAAGAGACCCAGTACTTC. Its protein product is CATLPDRGQETQYF.

J is TRBJ2-5 and V is TRBV18, with D unclear. Between the trimmed V and J ends, which lost 3 bases and 5 bases, there was a span of 13 bases. CDR1 KGHSH and CDR2 LQKENI come from the germline V gene. This CDR3 has 14 amino acids. The CDR3 reads CASSPPGIRETQYF. The CDR3 DNA follows: TGTGCCAGCTCACCTCCAGGTATTCGGGAGACCCAGTACTTC.

A few counts support this clonotype. The genes are TRBV6-4 and TRBJ2-1; 11 bases align to TRBD1. Germline CDR1 MRHNA, CDR2 SNTAGT. The CDR3 loop spans 14 amino acids. Unmatched junction bases numbered 8, after V lost 10 bases and J lost 6 bases. For the CDR3, the DNA is TGTGCCACCGCACGGACAGGGGGCCTCAATGAGCAGTTCTTC. Translated: CATARTGGLNEQFF.

The chain uses TRBV4-2 and TRBJ2-1; D is uncertain. CDR3 size: 12 residues. Germline CDR1 LGHNA, CDR2 YNFKEQ. Trimming cost V 0 bases and J 12 bases, with 9 bases left between them. This CDR3 is CASSQDLVWQFF. The CDR3 DNA follows: TGTGCCAGCAGCCAAGATTTGGTTTGGCAGTTCTTC.

The chain carries TRBV5-5 and TRBJ2-7; 10 bases are shared with TRBD1. CDR1 and CDR2 from the germline V gene are SGHKS and YYEKEE (reference sequence). With 1 base clipped from V and 6 bases from J, the junction kept 7 bases outside the gene matches. CDR3 length: 15 residues. In DNA, the CDR3 is TGTGCCAGCAGCTTGACGGGGACAGGGGTCATCGAGCAGTACGTC. This sequence encodes CASSLTGTGVIEQYV.

J is TRBJ2-1 and V is TRBV20-1; 10 bases agree with TRBD2. The CDR3 runs 15 residues. V lost 0 bases and J lost 8; bases outside the gene matches: 7. From germline, CDR1 is DFQATT and CDR2 SNEGSKA (reference sequence). DNA for the CDR3: TGCAGTGCTAGAGATAGCGCTAGCGGGGGTGATGAGCAGTTCTTC. This gives the protein CSARDSASGGDEQFF.

The gene calls are TRBV6-6 and TRBJ2-7, with a tentative D call TRBD1 (6 bases). The germline V and J ends were trimmed by 6 bases and 2 bases, with 14 bases remaining between them. The V gene's germline CDR1 is MNHNY and CDR2 SVGAGI (reference sequence). The CDR3 extends over 14 amino acids. CDR3 bases: TGTGCCAGCAGCCACCTTAGGGGGACCTACGAGCAGTACTTC. Protein: CASSHLRGTYEQYF.

This clonotype has a handful of counts. The chain is built from TRBV6-4 and TRBJ1-1; D is undetermined. The germline V gene encodes CDR1 MRHNA and CDR2 SNTAGT. The length of the CDR3 is 14 residues. V lost 5 bases and J lost 3, with 13 bases in between. The CDR3 loop is CASSTPAKDTEAFF. The DNA for the CDR3 is TGTGCCAGCAGTACTCCGGCCAAGGACACTGAAGCTTTCTTT.

This clonotype was picked up a small number of times. The V gene is TRBV4-3, the J gene TRBJ2-5; 7 positions agree with TRBD1. V lost 4 bases and J lost 2; bases outside the gene matches: 7. Germline V gene lookup returns CDR1 LGHNA and CDR2 YSLEER. The CDR3 extends over 15 amino acids. The CDR3 region has the DNA TGCGCCAGCAGCCGGAAACAGGGGTCACAAGAGACCCAGTACTTC. This codes for CASSRKQGSQETQYF.

This clonotype was observed a few times. The chain joins TRBV5-1 to TRBJ2-7; 11 bases agree with TRBD2. Germline values: CDR1 SGHRS, CDR2 YFSETQ. The CDR3 is 16 amino acids. With V trimmed by 5 bases and J by 4 bases, 11 bases remained unmatched. The chain's CDR3 is CASRLLPGLADYEQYF. CDR3 coding DNA: TGCGCCAGCAGATTGCTACCGGGACTAGCGGATTACGAGCAGTACTTC.

The sample holds a few counts of this clonotype. The gene calls are TRBV4-2 and TRBJ2-5; TRBD1 matches 9 bases. Per the germline V gene, CDR1 is LGHNA and CDR2 is YNFKEQ. The CDR3 is made up of 16 amino acids. V lost 1 base, J lost 2 bases, and 5 bases stayed unmatched. The CDR3 DNA reads TGTGCCAGCAGCCAAGGACAGGGGGGGATGCAAGAGACCCAGTACTTC. It codes for CASSQGQGGMQETQYF.

The sample holds a few counts of this clonotype. The chain couples TRBV7-2 to TRBJ1-1; maybe TRBD1 (5 bases). CDR3 size: 14 residues. V lost 1 base, J lost 5 bases, and 11 bases lay in between. Germline V gene data show CDR1 as SGHTA and CDR2 as FQGNSA. DNA for the CDR3: TGTGCCAGCAGCTTAGGGGGCAGGGCGACTGAAGCTTTCTTT. Amino acid sequence: CASSLGGRATEAFF.

This clonotype was detected a few times. This chain connects TRBV5-5 to TRBJ2-1, with 8 bases identical to TRBD1. V dropped 4 bases and J dropped 15; count of bases not matched to a gene: 15. This CDR3 is 14 amino acids long. Germline CDR1 reads SGHKS; CDR2 reads YYEKEE (reference sequence). CDR3 nucleotide sequence: TGTGCCAGCAGCGGGTCTCAGGGGGCGCGGGCCCTGTTCTTC. Translated: CASSGSQGARALFF.

The rearrangement links TRBV5-6 to TRBJ2-1, with D possibly matching TRBD2 (5 bases). V lost 0 bases and J lost 10, with 11 bases in between. Germline CDR1 reads SGHDT; CDR2 reads YYEEEE. CDR3 size: 13 residues. The DNA of the CDR3 is TGTGCCAGCAGCTTGGCCTGGACTGAAGAGCAGTTCTTC. This translates into CASSLAWTEEQFF.

The rearrangement links TRBV5-1 to TRBJ2-7; 7 bases align to TRBD1. The CDR3 runs 13 residues. Germline assignment: CDR1 SGHRS and CDR2 YFSETQ. V dropped 3 bases and J dropped 5; count of bases not matched to a gene: 5. The chain's CDR3 is CASSSTGVNEQYF. The DNA of the CDR3 is TGCGCCAGCAGCTCTACAGGGGTGAACGAGCAGTACTTC.